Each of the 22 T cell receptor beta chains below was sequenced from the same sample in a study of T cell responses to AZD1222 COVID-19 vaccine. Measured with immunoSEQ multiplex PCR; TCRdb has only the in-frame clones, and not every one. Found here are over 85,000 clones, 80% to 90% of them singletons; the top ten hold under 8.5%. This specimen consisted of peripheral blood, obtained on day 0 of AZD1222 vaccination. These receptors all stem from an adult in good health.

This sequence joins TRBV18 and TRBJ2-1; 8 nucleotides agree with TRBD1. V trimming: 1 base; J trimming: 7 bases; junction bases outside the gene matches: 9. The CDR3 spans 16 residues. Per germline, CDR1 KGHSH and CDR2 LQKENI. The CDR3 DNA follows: TGTGCCAGCTCACCACAAGGCGGCCAGGGGGCTAATGAGCAGTTCTTC. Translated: CASSPQGGQGANEQFF. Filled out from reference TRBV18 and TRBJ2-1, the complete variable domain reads NAGVMQNPRHLVRRRGQEARLRCSPMKGHSHVYWYRQLPEEGLKFMVYLQKENIIDESGMPKERFSAEFPKEGPSILRIQQVVRGDSAAYFCASSPQGGQGANEQFFGPGTRLTVL.

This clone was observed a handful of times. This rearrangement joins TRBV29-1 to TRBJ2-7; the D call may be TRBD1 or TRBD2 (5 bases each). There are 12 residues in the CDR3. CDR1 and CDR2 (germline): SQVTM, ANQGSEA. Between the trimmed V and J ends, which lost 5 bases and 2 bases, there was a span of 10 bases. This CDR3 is CSVTTAAYEQYF. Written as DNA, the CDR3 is TGCAGCGTTACGACAGCGGCCTACGAGCAGTACTTC.

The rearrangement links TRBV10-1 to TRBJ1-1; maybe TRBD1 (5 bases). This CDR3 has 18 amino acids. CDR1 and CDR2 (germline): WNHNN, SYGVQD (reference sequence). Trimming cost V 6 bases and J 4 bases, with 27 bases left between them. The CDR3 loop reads CASRSSASVRRGCTEAFF. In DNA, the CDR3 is TGCGCCAGCAGGTCGAGTGCCTCGGTGAGAAGGGGCTGCACTGAAGCTTTCTTT.

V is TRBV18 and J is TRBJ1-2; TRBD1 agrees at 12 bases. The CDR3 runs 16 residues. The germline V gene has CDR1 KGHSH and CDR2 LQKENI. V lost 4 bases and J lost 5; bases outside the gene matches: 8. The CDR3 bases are TGTGCCAGCTCACGGTCGGGACAGGGGGCACAGTATGGCTACACCTTC. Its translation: CASSRSGQGAQYGYTF.

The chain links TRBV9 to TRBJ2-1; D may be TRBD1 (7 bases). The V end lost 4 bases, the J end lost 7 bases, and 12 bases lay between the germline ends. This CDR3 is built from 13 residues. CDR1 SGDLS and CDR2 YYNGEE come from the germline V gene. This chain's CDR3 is CASSRAGGNEQFF. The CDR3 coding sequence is TGTGCCAGCAGCCGCGCAGGGGGGAATGAGCAGTTCTTC.

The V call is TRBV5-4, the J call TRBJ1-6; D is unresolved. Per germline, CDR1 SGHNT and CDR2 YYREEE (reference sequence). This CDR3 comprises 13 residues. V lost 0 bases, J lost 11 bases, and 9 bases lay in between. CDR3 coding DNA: TGTGCCAGCAGCTTGGAGCGACCGGCACCCCTCCACTTT. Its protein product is CASSLERPAPLHF.

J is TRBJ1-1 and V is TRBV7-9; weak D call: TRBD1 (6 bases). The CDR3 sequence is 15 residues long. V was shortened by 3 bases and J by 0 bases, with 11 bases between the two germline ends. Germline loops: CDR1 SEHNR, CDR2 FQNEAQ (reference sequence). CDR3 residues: CASSLEGGVNTEAFF. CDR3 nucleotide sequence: TGTGCCAGCAGCTTGGAGGGGGGAGTGAACACTGAAGCTTTCTTT.

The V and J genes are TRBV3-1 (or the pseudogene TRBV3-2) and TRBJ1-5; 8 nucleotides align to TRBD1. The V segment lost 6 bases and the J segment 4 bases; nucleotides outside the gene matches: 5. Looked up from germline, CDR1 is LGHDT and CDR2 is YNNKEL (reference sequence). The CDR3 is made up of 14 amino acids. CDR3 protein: CASSLQGVNQPQHF. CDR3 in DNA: TGTGCCAGCAGTCTACAGGGGGTAAATCAGCCCCAGCATTTT.

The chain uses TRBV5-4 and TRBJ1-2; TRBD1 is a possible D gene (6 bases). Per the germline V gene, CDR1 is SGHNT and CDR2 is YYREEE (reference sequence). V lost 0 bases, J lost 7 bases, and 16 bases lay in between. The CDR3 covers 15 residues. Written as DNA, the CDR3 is TGTGCCAGCAGCTTGGCCAACCGGGGGGCGCGTGGCTACACCTTC. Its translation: CASSLANRGARGYTF.

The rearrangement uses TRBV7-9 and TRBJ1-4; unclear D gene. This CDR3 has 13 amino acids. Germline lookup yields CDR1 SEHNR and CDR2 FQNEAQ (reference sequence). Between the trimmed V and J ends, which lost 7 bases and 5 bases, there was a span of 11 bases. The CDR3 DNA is TGTGCCAGCACCTTTTTTGGAAATGAAAAACTGTTTTTT. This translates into CASTFFGNEKLFF.

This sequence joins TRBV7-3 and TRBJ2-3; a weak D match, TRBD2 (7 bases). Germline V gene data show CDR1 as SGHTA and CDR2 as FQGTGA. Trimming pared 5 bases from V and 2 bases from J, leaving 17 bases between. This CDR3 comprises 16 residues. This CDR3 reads CASSLFGGANTDTQYF. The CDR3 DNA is TGTGCCAGCAGCCTCTTTGGGGGGGCAAACACAGATACGCAGTATTTT. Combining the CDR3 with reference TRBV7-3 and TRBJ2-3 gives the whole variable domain GAGVSQTPSNKVTEKGKYVELRCDPISGHTALYWYRQSLGQGPEFLIYFQGTGAADDSGLPNDRFFAVRPEGSVSTLKIQRTERGDSAVYLCASSLFGGANTDTQYFGPGTRLTVL.

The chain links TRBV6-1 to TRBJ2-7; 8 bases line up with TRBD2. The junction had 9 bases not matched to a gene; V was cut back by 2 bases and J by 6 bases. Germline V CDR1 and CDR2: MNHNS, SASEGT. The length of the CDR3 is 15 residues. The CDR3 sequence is CASSESRGGLVEQYF. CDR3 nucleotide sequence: TGTGCCAGCAGTGAATCTCGGGGGGGCCTAGTCGAGCAGTACTTC.

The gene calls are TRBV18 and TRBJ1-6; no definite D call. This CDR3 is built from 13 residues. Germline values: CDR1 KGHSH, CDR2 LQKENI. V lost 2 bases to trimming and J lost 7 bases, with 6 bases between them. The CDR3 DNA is TGTGCCAGCTCACCAGGGAGGAATTCACCCCTCCACTTT. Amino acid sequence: CASSPGRNSPLHF.

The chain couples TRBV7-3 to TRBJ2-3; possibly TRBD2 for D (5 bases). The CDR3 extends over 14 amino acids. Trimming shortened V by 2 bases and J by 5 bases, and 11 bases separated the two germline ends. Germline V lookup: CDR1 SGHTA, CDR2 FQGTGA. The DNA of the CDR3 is TGTGCCAGCAGCTTAGGGCCGGGGAGAGATACGCAGTATTTT. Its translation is CASSLGPGRDTQYF.

CDR3 in amino acids: CASSFPMGDGYTIYF. The CDR3 nucleotides read TGTGCCAGCAGCTTCCCGATGGGGGACGGCTACACCATATATTTT. The chain couples TRBV6-5 to TRBJ1-3; D possibly corresponds to TRBD1 (5 bases). Germline V lookup: CDR1 MNHEY, CDR2 SVGAGI. Trimming stripped 6 bases from V and 8 bases from J, with 20 bases between. The CDR3 contains 15 residues.

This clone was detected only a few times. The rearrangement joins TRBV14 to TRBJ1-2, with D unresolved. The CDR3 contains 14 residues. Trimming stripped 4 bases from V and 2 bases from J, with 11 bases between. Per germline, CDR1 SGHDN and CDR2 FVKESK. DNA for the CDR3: TGTGCCAGCAGCCCGGGATGGCAGAACTATGGCTACACCTTC. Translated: CASSPGWQNYGYTF. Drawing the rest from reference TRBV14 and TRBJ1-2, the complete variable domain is EAGVTQFPSHSVIEKGQTVTLRCDPISGHDNLYWYRRVMGKEIKFLLHFVKESKQDESGMPNNRFLAERTGGTYSTLKVQPAELEDSGVYFCASSPGWQNYGYTFGSGTRLTVV.

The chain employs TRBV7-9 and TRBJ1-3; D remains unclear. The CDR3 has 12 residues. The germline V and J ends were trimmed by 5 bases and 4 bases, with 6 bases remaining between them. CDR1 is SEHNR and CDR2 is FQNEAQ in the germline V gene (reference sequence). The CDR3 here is CASSEGGNTIYF. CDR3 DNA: TGTGCCAGCAGCGAAGGCGGAAACACCATATATTTT. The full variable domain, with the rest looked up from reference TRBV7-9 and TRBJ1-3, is DTGVSQNPRHKITKRGQNVTFRCDPISEHNRLYWYRQTLGQGPEFLTYFQNEAQLEKSRLLSDRFSAERPKGSFSTLEIQRTEQGDSAMYLCASSEGGNTIYFGEGSWLTVV.

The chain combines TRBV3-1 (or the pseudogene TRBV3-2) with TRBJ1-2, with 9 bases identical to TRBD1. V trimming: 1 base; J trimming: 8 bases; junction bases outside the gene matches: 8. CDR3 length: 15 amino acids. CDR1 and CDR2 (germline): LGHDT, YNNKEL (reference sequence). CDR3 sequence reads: CASSQGMTGGRGYTF. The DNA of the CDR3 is TGTGCCAGCAGCCAAGGAATGACAGGGGGGAGGGGCTACACCTTC.

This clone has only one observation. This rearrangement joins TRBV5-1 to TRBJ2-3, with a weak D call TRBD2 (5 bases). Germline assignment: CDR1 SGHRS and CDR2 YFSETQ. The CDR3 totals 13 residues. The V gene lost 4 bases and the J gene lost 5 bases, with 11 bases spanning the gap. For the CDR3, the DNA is TGCGCCAGCAGCCTCACACTAGGAGATACGCAGTATTTT. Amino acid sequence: CASSLTLGDTQYF.

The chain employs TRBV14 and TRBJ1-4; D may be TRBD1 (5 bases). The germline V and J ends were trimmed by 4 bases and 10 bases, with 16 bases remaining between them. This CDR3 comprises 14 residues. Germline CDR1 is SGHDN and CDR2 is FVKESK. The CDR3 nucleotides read TGTGCCAGCAGCCCCGGGGGGTCACATGGAAAACTGTTTTTT. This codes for CASSPGGSHGKLFF.

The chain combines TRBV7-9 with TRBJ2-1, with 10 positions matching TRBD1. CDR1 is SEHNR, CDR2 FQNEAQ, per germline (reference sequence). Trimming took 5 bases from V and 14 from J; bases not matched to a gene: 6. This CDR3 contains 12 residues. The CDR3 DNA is TGTGCCAGCAGCGAATCCGGGACAGGGGAGTTCTTC. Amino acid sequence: CASSESGTGEFF.

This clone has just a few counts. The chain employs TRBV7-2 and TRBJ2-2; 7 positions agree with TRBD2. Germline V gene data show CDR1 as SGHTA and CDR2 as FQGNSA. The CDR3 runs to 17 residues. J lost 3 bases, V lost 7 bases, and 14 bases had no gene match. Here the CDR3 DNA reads TGTGCCAGCACAGCCTCAGAGCGGGGATCTTACACCGGGGAGCTGTTTTTT. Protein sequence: CASTASERGSYTGELFF. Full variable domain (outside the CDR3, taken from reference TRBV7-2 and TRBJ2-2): GAGVSQSPSNKVTEKGKDVELRCDPISGHTALYWYRQSLGQGLEFLIYFQGNSAPDKSGLPSDRFSAERTGGSVSTLTIQRTQQEDSAVYLCASTASERGSYTGELFFGEGSRLTVL.